This T cell receptor beta chain was documented in a study of beta chain features in type 1 diabetes. Study results and limitations: For patients, the naive, central memory and Treg TCRB repertoires appeared more alike than for healthy donors. Shortening that was moderate but significant affected the TCRB CDR3s of Type 1 diabetes patients in all four CD4+ subsets.

This clone was counted only a few times. The antigen remains unidentified. Every isolated RNA sample was fully reverse transcribed, so sequencing captured expressed TCRB transcripts. The method was immunoSEQ multiplex PCR; TCRdb's version includes in-frame clones alone and lacks a portion of them. The sample contains around 53,000 clones, just under 65% of which appear only once. The clonotype originates from a woman in her 30s with type 1 diabetes. The sequenced sample was stem cell memory CD4+ T cells from blood.

CDR3 protein: CASSRLTGSGANVLTF. In DNA, the CDR3 is TGTGCCAGCAGCCGCCTAACAGGCTCTGGGGCCAACGTCCTGACTTTC. This chain joins TRBV5-6 and TRBJ2-6; maybe TRBD1 (5 bases). Looked up from germline, CDR1 is SGHDT and CDR2 is YYEEEE. Trimming pared 4 bases from V and 0 bases from J, leaving 11 bases between. The CDR3 consists of 16 residues. Variable domain in full (rest from reference TRBV5-6 and TRBJ2-6): DAGVTQSPTHLIKTRGQQVTLRCSPKSGHDTVSWYQQALGQGPQFIFQYYEEEERQRGNFPDRFSGHQFPNYSSELNVNALLLGDSALYLCASSRLTGSGANVLTFGAGSRLTVL.